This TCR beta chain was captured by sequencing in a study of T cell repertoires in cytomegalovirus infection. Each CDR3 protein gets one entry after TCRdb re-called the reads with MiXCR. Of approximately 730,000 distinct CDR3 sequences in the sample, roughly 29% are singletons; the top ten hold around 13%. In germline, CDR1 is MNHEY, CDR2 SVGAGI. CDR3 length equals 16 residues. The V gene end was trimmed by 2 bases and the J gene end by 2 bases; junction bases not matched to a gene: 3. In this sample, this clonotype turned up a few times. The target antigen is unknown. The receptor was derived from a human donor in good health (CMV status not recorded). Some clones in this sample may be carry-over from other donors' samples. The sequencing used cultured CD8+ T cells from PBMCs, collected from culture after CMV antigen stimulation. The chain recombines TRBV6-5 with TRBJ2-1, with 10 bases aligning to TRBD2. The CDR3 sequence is CASSYASGGPYNEQFF. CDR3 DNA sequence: TGTGCCAGCAGTTACGCTAGCGGGGGACCCTACAATGAGCAGTTCTTC.